This is a list of T cell receptor beta chains from one sample in a study of T-cell reconstitution after alpha-beta-depleted transplantation in children. TCRdb called the PCR reads again in MiXCR, with one record for every CDR3 protein. The data contain 580,000 or so distinct CDR3 sequences, under 30% of them seen just once; the ten biggest clones take up roughly an eighth. The sample here was PBMCs, mostly from graft donor cells, taken 360 days after TCRalphabeta/CD19-depleted stem cell transplant. Every receptor here comes from a boy in the first two years of life who had a stem cell transplant for acute myeloid leukemia, so the T cells may come from the graft donor. CDR3s leave out the opening cysteine and the closing phenylalanine or tryptophan.

V: TRBV28
CDR3: ASSFGDRNYGYT

V: TRBV4-1
CDR3: ASSHHAGTGGLAGGNEQF

V: TRBV12-3/TRBV12-4
CDR3: AISFITEQGIATNEKLF

V: TRBV4-3
CDR3: ASSQGAGGYYEQY

V: TRBV12-3/TRBV12-4
CDR3: ASGPVPGAADTQY

V: TRBV12-3/TRBV12-4
CDR3: ASSLLAASYNEQF

V: TRBV4-2
CDR3: ASSQEARARYQPQH

V: TRBV29-1
CDR3: SVGQVGGGGYT

V: TRBV15
CDR3: ATSRRGMGDEKLF

V: TRBV29-1
CDR3: SVELTRFVYNEQF

V: TRBV20-1
CDR3: SSTGGTEAF

V: TRBV4-3
CDR3: ASSIWGRGTDTQY

V: TRBV20-1
CDR3: SARDLGHQPQH

V: TRBV25-1
CDR3: ASRGPGLTSGANVLT

V: TRBV20-1
CDR3: SASGQVEETQY

V: TRBV7-6
CDR3: ASSLGGSATEAF

V: TRBV18
CDR3: ASSRGTHSYEQY

V: TRBV7-9
CDR3: ASSLALGQGAETQY

V: TRBV20-1
CDR3: SASWGGSYNEQF

V: TRBV15
CDR3: ATSRGSGANVLT

V: TRBV4-1
CDR3: ASSQDISLGDEQF

V: TRBV20-1
CDR3: SAARWRLAGLQETQY

V: TRBV29-1
CDR3: SVEDAPVYRGYQETQY

V: TRBV20-1
CDR3: CARDSQGALRYNEQF

V: TRBV12-3/TRBV12-4
CDR3: ASRRLSSYEQY

V: TRBV11-2
CDR3: ASSLELAYEQY

V: TRBV12-3/TRBV12-4
CDR3: ASSRASGSNQPQH

V: TRBV5-1
CDR3: ASSFRTDTQY

V: TRBV4-1
CDR3: ASSRGHAEKLF

V: TRBV12-3/TRBV12-4
CDR3: TICLDQGGGLGGKNIQY

V: TRBV20-1
CDR3: SAGGGAEGVQF

V: TRBV9
CDR3: ASSVDPAGRTGELF

V: TRBV5-5
CDR3: ASSSPYYEQY

V: TRBV4-3
CDR3: ASSRAIRPNTEAF

V: TRBV7-3
CDR3: ASSLDQGIYNEQF

V: TRBV11-2
CDR3: ASSVRLAGGPIEQF